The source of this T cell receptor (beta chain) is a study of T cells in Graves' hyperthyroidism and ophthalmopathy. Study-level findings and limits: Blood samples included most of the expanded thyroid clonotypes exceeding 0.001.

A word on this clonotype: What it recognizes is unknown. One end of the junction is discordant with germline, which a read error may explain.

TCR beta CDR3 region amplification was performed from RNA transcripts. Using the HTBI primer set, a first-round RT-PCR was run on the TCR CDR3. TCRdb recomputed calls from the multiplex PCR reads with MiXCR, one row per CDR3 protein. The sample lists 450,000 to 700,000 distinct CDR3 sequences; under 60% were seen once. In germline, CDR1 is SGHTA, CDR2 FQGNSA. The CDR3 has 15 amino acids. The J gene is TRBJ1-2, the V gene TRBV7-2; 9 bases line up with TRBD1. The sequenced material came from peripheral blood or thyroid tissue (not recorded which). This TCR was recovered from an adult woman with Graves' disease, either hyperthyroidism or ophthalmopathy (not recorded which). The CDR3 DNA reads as TGTGCCAGCAGCAAGCCAGGACAGGGGTACTACGGCTACACCTTC. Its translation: CASSKPGQGYYGYTF. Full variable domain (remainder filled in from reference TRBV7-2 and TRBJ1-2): GAGVSQSPSNKVTEKGKDVELRCDPISGHTALYWYRQSLGQGLEFLIYFQGNSAPDKSGLPSDRFSAERTGGSVSTLTIQRTQQEDSAVYLCASSKPGQGYYGYTFGSGTRLTVV.